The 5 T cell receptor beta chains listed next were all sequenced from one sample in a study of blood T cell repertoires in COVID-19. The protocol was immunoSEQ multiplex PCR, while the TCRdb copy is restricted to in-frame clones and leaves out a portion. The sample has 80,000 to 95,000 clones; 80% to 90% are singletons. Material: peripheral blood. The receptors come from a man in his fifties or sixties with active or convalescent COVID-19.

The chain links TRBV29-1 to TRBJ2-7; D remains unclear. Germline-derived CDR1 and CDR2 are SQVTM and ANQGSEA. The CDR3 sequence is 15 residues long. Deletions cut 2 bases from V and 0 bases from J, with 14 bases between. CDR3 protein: CSVELLENYSYEQYF. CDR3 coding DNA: TGCAGCGTTGAACTCCTTGAGAACTACTCCTACGAGCAGTACTTC.

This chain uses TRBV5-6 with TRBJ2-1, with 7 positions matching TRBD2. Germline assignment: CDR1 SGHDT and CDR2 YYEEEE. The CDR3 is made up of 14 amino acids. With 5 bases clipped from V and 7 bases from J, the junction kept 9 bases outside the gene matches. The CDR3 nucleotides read TGTGCCAGCAGTTTCCGACTCGGGAGGAATGAGCAGTTCTTC. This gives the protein CASSFRLGRNEQFF.

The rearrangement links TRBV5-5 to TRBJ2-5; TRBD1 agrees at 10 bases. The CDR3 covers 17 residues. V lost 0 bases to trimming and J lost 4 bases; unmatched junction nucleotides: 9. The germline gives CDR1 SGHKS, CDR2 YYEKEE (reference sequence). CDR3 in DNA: TGTGCCAGCAGCTTGGGTTCGGGACAGGGGAACAGAGAGACCCAGTACTTC. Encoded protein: CASSLGSGQGNRETQYF.

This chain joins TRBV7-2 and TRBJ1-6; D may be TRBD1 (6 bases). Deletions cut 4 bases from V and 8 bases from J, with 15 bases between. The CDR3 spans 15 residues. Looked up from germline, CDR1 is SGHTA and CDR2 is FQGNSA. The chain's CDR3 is CASSSSGTGYSPLHF. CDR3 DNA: TGTGCCAGCAGCTCAAGCGGAACAGGGTATTCACCCCTCCACTTT.

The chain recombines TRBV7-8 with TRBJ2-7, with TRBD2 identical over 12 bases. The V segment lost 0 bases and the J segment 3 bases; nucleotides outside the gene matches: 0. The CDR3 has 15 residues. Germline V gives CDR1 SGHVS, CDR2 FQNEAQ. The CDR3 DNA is TGTGCCAGCAGCTTAGCGACTAGCGGGAGCTACGAGCAGTACTTC. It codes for CASSLATSGSYEQYF.